A selection of T cell receptor beta chains follows, all from one sample in a study of blood T cell repertoires in COVID-19. Clones were sequenced by immunoSEQ multiplex PCR, and TCRdb holds only the in-frame ones, with some missing. The table records about 400,000 clones, 85% to 90% of them present only once. The sequencing sample was made of PBMCs or T cells enriched from blood (not recorded which). The receptor source for this set is a woman aged 25 to 39 with acute COVID-19. Both conserved end residues are part of each CDR3. A D gene is named only where the DNA matches it firmly. Clone size is stated in some rows and not others, as once, few, many or a class when expanded.

j_call clone_size cdr3_length v_call d_call cdr3_aa cdr3_nt
TRBJ1-6 - 14 TRBV30 - CAWSGGANNSPLHF TGTGCCTGGAGTGGGGGCGCGAATAATTCACCCCTCCACTTT
TRBJ2-1 - 16 TRBV10-3 TRBD2 CAISDAGGSSYNEQFF TGTGCCATCAGTGACGCGGGGGGGAGCTCCTACAATGAGCAGTTCTTC
TRBJ1-4 - 15 TRBV7-9 TRBD1 CASSPGQGPNEKLFF TGTGCCAGCAGCCCCGGACAGGGACCTAATGAAAAACTGTTTTTT
TRBJ2-5 - 13 TRBV28 - CASSEGVEKTQYF TGTGCCAGCAGTGAAGGCGTGGAGAAGACCCAGTACTTC
TRBJ1-1 - 13 TRBV2 - CASSVEVNTEAFF TGTGCCAGCAGTGTAGAAGTAAACACTGAAGCTTTCTTT
TRBJ1-4 - 18 TRBV5-5 TRBD1 CASSLGTGGSATNEKLFF TGTGCCAGCAGCTTGGGGACAGGGGGGTCCGCGACTAATGAAAAACTGTTTTTT
TRBJ1-4 - 17 TRBV12-2 - CASRSSRARDTNEKLFF TGTGCAAGTCGCTCTTCTCGCGCCAGGGATACTAATGAAAAACTGTTTTTT
TRBJ2-3 - 14 TRBV7-2 - CASSFEASTDTQYF TGTGCCAGCAGCTTCGAGGCTAGCACAGATACGCAGTATTTT
TRBJ1-2 - 13 TRBV19 TRBD1 CASTPGQGYGYTF TGTGCCAGTACCCCGGGACAGGGATATGGCTACACCTTC
TRBJ1-5 few 15 TRBV6-5 - CASSRKTDSNQPQHF TGTGCCAGCAGCCGAAAGACAGATAGCAATCAGCCCCAGCATTTT
TRBJ1-2 - 14 TRBV18 - CASSPQGFNYGYTF TGTGCCAGCTCACCACAGGGGTTCAACTATGGCTACACCTTC
TRBJ2-7 - 15 TRBV18 TRBD1 CASSYGTGGSYEQYF TGTGCCAGCTCATACGGGACAGGGGGCTCCTACGAGCAGTACTTC
TRBJ1-1 - 14 TRBV5-6 - CASSFEGVWTEAFF TGTGCCAGCAGCTTCGAGGGCGTCTGGACTGAAGCTTTCTTT
TRBJ2-6 - 15 TRBV19 TRBD1 CASSIDRAGANVLTF TGTGCCAGTAGTATCGACAGGGCCGGGGCCAACGTCCTGACTTTC
TRBJ2-2 - 14 TRBV19 - CASRAGLDTGELFF TGTGCCAGTAGGGCAGGGTTGGACACCGGGGAGCTGTTTTTT
TRBJ1-5 - 17 TRBV7-9 TRBD1 CASSLKGAEGPNQPQHF TGTGCCAGCAGCCTCAAGGGGGCGGAGGGACCAAATCAGCCCCAGCATTTT
TRBJ2-3 - 17 TRBV13 TRBD2 CASSSAPGLAGTDTQYF TGTGCCAGCAGCTCGGCCCCGGGACTAGCCGGCACAGATACGCAGTATTTT
TRBJ2-1 - 19 TRBV5-5 TRBD2 CASSLDFSGGPQGNNEQFF TGTGCCAGCAGCTTGGATTTTAGCGGGGGGCCCCAGGGTAACAATGAGCAGTTCTTC
TRBJ1-6 - 18 TRBV25-1 - CASSGSPPGVRGNSPLHF TGTGCCAGCAGTGGATCGCCTCCTGGGGTCCGGGGTAATTCACCCCTCCACTTT
TRBJ2-2 - 16 TRBV9 TRBD2 CASSERGASNTGELFF TGTGCCAGCAGCGAGCGGGGGGCGTCGAACACCGGGGAGCTGTTTTTT
TRBJ2-7 - 14 TRBV5-6 TRBD1 CASSRGTGGYEQYF TGTGCCAGCAGCCGAGGAACAGGGGGCTACGAGCAGTACTTC
TRBJ2-3 - 16 TRBV6-2/TRBV6-3 - CASSYSFMAGADTQYF TGTGCCAGCAGTTACTCGTTTATGGCGGGCGCAGATACGCAGTATTTT
TRBJ2-7 - 16 TRBV27 TRBD2 CASSSRLAGDPYEQYF TGTGCCAGCAGTTCCCGACTAGCGGGGGACCCCTACGAGCAGTACTTC
TRBJ1-3 - 15 TRBV9 - CASSVGAAPGNTIYF TGTGCCAGCAGCGTAGGTGCCGCGCCTGGAAACACCATATATTTT
TRBJ1-1 - 15 TRBV5-3 - CARSLARTENTEAFF TGTGCCAGAAGCTTGGCCCGGACAGAGAACACTGAAGCTTTCTTT
TRBJ2-7 - 16 TRBV7-8 - CASSLSINPGAYEQYF TGTGCCAGCAGCTTATCCATTAACCCAGGTGCCTACGAGCAGTACTTC
TRBJ2-7 - 15 TRBV3-1/TRBV3-2 TRBD2 CASSQETLADYEQYF TGTGCCAGCAGCCAAGAGACGCTAGCGGATTACGAGCAGTACTTC
TRBJ2-7 - 13 TRBV7-3 TRBD1 CASSIDRGDEQYF TGTGCCAGCAGCATTGACAGGGGCGACGAGCAGTACTTC
TRBJ1-4 - 16 TRBV2 TRBD1 CASLWGAGGVREKLFF TGTGCCAGCCTGTGGGGGGCAGGGGGTGTACGTGAAAAACTGTTTTTT
TRBJ1-2 - 15 TRBV7-2 - CASSSTSGVGSGYTF TGTGCCAGCAGCTCAACGTCAGGGGTTGGTAGTGGCTACACCTTC
TRBJ2-2 - 15 TRBV3-1/TRBV3-2 TRBD1 CASSPRDRRPGELFF TGTGCCAGCAGCCCTCGGGACAGAAGACCCGGGGAGCTGTTTTTT
TRBJ2-3 - 16 TRBV27 TRBD1 CASSPLTGSSTDTQYF TGTGCCAGCAGTCCACTGACAGGGTCTAGCACAGATACGCAGTATTTT
TRBJ2-1 - 14 TRBV24-1 - CATSESDRVNEQFF TGTGCCACCAGTGAATCAGACAGAGTCAATGAGCAGTTCTTC
TRBJ1-5 - 12 TRBV2 TRBD1 CASSGQGRAQHF TGTGCCAGCAGCGGACAGGGCCGGGCCCAGCATTTT
TRBJ1-5 - 17 TRBV7-3 - CASEMGDRAASNQPQHF TGTGCCAGCGAGATGGGCGACAGAGCCGCTAGCAATCAGCCCCAGCATTTT
TRBJ1-2 - 13 TRBV6-6 TRBD1 CAARQGTGYGYTF TGTGCCGCCCGACAGGGAACGGGCTATGGCTACACCTTC
TRBJ2-7 once 13 TRBV12-3/TRBV12-4 - CASTSLGISEQYF TGTGCCAGCACCTCTCTCGGTATTTCCGAGCAGTACTTC
TRBJ1-2 - 16 TRBV5-1 - CASSLVVGRGSYGYTF TGCGCCAGCAGCTTGGTCGTAGGGAGGGGGAGCTATGGCTACACCTTC